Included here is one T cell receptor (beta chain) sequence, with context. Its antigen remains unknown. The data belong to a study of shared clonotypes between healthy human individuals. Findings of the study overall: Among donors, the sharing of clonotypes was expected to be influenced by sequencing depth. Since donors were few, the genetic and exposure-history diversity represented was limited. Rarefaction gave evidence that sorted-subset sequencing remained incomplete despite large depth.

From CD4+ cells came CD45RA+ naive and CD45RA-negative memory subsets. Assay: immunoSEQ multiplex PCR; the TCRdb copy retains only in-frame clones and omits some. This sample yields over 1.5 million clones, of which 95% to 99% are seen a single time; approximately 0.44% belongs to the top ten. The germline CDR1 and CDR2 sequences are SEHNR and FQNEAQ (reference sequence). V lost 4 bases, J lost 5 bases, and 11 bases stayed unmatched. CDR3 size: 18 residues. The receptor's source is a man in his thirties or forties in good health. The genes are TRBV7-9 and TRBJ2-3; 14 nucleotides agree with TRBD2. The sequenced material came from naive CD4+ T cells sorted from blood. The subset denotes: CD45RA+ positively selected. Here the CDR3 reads CASSSDPGLAGAEDTQYF. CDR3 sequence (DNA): TGTGCCAGCAGCTCCGACCCGGGACTAGCGGGAGCAGAAGATACGCAGTATTTT.